The clone carrying this T cell receptor (beta chain) came up many times. Its antigen is still unknown. The CDR3 has 16 residues. CDR1 SGHAT and CDR2 FQDESV come from the germline V gene (reference sequence). The V segment lost 4 bases and the J segment 3 bases; nucleotides outside the gene matches: 11. This record belongs to a study of CD8 T cells in ankylosing spondylitis. Via MiXCR, TCRdb re-called the 5' RACE reads, giving one row per CDR3 protein. The sample records some 200,000 distinct CDR3 sequences, approximately 7.3% being singletons. Points from the study as a whole: Some motif variants had been reported before (in reactive arthritis synovial fluid and blood). According to the report, clones linked to the disease were significantly enriched in matched synovial fluid samples taken from ankylosing spondylitis patients. A TCR beta motif made of fewer than ten highly homologous variants seemed typical of ankylosing spondylitis blood.

The chain recombines TRBV11-1 with TRBJ2-7; 8 bases are shared with TRBD2. Source material: blood, either unsorted or a sorted T cell fraction (not recorded which). This receptor was taken from a male donor with ankylosing spondylitis. The CDR3, as DNA: TGTGCCAGCAGCTCACGGACTAGCCGATGGGACTACGAGCAGTACTTC. Translation: CASSSRTSRWDYEQYF. The whole variable domain, filled in from reference TRBV11-1 and TRBJ2-7, reads EAEVAQSPRYKITEKSQAVAFWCDPISGHATLYWYRQILGQGPELLVQFQDESVVDDSQLPKDRFSAERLKGVDSTLKIQPAELGDSAMYLCASSSRTSRWDYEQYFGPGTRLTVT.